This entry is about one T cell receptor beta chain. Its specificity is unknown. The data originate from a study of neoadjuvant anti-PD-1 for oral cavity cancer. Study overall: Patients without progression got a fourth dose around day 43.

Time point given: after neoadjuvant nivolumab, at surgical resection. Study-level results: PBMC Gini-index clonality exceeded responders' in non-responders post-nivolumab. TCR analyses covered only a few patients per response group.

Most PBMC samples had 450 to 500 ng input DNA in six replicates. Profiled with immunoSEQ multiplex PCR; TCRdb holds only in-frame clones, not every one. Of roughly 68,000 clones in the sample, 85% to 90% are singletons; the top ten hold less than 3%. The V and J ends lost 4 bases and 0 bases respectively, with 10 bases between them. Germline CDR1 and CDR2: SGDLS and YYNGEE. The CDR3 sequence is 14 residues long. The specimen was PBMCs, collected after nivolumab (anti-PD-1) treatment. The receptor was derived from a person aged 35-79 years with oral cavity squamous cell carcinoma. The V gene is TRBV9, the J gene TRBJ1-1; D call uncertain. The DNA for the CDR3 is TGTGCCAGCAGCAAACAAGGGATGAACACTGAAGCTTTCTTT. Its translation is CASSKQGMNTEAFF.